The 29 T cell receptor beta chains given below trace back to one sample, sequenced in a study of cytomegalovirus exposure and HLA in healthy donors. Primers included in the PCR were 60 Vbeta and 13 Jbeta primers. Sequencing was performed with immunoSEQ multiplex PCR; in TCRdb, only in-frame clones are kept and a portion is missing. The sample shows around 160,000 clones, approximately 80% of them seen only once. The sequenced sample consisted of PBMCs. These receptors were obtained from a male donor in good health and CMV-seronegative.

This clone was recorded a few times. The rearrangement links TRBV13 to TRBJ2-5; D might be TRBD2 (6 bases). The J call is uncertain, as TRBJ2-7 better fits the DNA end. CDR3 size: 15 residues. Germline V CDR1 and CDR2: PRHDT, FYEKMQ (reference sequence). The CDR3 bases are TGTGCCAGCAGCTATTATAGCGGAACCTCCTACGAGCAGTACTTC. It yields the protein CASSYYSGTSYEQYF.

This clone has only one observation. The CDR3 region has the DNA TGTGCCATCAGTAGACGGGGACAGGGGGCGGGGAACACTGAAGCTTTCTTT. This encodes CAISRRGQGAGNTEAFF. The chain employs TRBV10-3 and TRBJ1-1, with 12 bases lining up with TRBD1. Germline CDR1 reads ENHRY; CDR2 reads SYGVKD. The CDR3 has 17 residues. Trimming cost V 5 bases and J 1 base; bases outside gene matches: 8.

The chain carries TRBV27 and TRBJ2-3; TRBD2 matches 12 bases. This CDR3 comprises 18 residues. The germline V gene encodes CDR1 MNHEY and CDR2 SMNVEV (reference sequence). After removal of 2 bases from V and 5 bases from J, the junction contained 11 bases not matched to a gene. The CDR3 reads CASSLAQVLAGGRDTQYF. CDR3 coding DNA: TGTGCCAGCAGTTTAGCCCAGGTCCTAGCGGGGGGGCGAGATACGCAGTATTTT.

This clone has a single count. The chain carries TRBV7-2 and TRBJ2-3, with 13 nucleotides matching TRBD2. This CDR3 contains 15 residues. Germline V gene data show CDR1 as SGHTA and CDR2 as FQGNSA. J was trimmed by 6 bases and V by 3 bases; bases with no gene match: 3. The CDR3 reads CASSFGTSGMDTQYF. The CDR3 DNA follows: TGTGCCAGCAGCTTTGGGACTAGCGGGATGGATACGCAGTATTTT.

The V and J genes are TRBV15 and TRBJ1-5, with TRBD1 as a possible D gene (6 bases). Trimming removed 5 bases at V and 2 bases at J, with 22 bases between. This CDR3 has 18 amino acids. CDR1 is LNHNV, CDR2 YYDKDF, per germline (reference sequence). The CDR3 region has the DNA TGTGCCACCAGCGCTACTGATCTCACCTCAGGGGGCAATCAGCCCCAGCATTTT. Protein product: CATSATDLTSGGNQPQHF.

A remark on this clone: This specimen includes other DNA sequences encoding the same CDR3. V usage is TRBV6-1 and J usage is TRBJ1-1, with D unclear. V was clipped by 3 bases and J by 4 bases, with 9 bases between them. Germline V gives CDR1 MNHNS, CDR2 SASEGT. CDR3 size: 13 residues. This CDR3 reads CASSERGGTEAFF. CDR3 DNA sequence: TGTGCCAGCAGTGAGCGGGGAGGCACTGAAGCTTTCTTT.

J is TRBJ2-7 and V is TRBV19, with 7 bases identical to TRBD1. This CDR3 has 14 residues. From germline, CDR1 is LNHDA and CDR2 SQIVND (reference sequence). V lost 6 bases to trimming and J lost 5 bases; unmatched junction nucleotides: 10. CDR3 in amino acids: CASSPDRARNEQYF. CDR3 in DNA: TGTGCCAGTAGCCCAGACAGGGCGCGCAACGAGCAGTACTTC.

This sequence joins TRBV4-3 and TRBJ1-5, with 7 bases identical to TRBD1. This CDR3 spans 15 amino acids. V shed 3 bases, J shed 5 bases, and the junction held 7 bases outside the gene matches. The germline V gene encodes CDR1 LGHNA and CDR2 YSLEER. CDR3 amino acids: CASSQEEGADQPQHF. CDR3 coding DNA: TGCGCCAGCAGCCAGGAAGAGGGGGCCGATCAGCCCCAGCATTTT.

There are a few counts of this clone. The rearrangement links TRBV4-3 to TRBJ2-5, with TRBD1 matching over 9 bases. The CDR3 runs to 17 residues. From germline, CDR1 is LGHNA and CDR2 YSLEER. V gave up 3 bases and J gave up 1 base; unmatched junction bases: 9. CDR3 sequence (DNA): TGCGCCAGCAGCCACTCAACGGGGACAGGGCCCCAAGAGACCCAGTACTTC. Translation: CASSHSTGTGPQETQYF.

The chain has TRBV6-5 and TRBJ1-5, with D maybe TRBD1 (5 bases). Germline assignment: CDR1 MNHEY and CDR2 SVGAGI. V lost 4 bases and J 1 base, leaving 11 bases between the germline ends. The CDR3 spans 15 residues. CDR3 coding DNA: TGTGCCAGCAGTTCCAGGGTTTCGAGCAATCAGCCCCAGCATTTT. The encoded protein is CASSSRVSSNQPQHF.

In DNA, the CDR3 is TGTGCCAGTACTCTGGCGGGGGGGAATGAGCAGTTCTTC. Protein sequence: CASTLAGGNEQFF. The rearrangement links TRBV19 to TRBJ2-1, with 9 bases lining up with TRBD2. The CDR3 consists of 13 residues. Trimming at V came to 7 bases and at J to 7 bases, leaving 5 bases not matched to a gene. Germline loops: CDR1 LNHDA, CDR2 SQIVND (reference sequence).

In regard to this clone: Additional DNA sequences in this sample encode the identical CDR3. The V gene is TRBV6-5, the J gene TRBJ1-2, with 9 bases fitting TRBD1. The J segment lost 2 bases and the V segment lost 5 bases, leaving 3 bases of the junction unmatched. In germline, CDR1 is MNHEY, CDR2 SVGAGI. The CDR3 runs 14 residues. DNA of the CDR3: TGTGCCAGCAGTCCGGGACAGGGAAACTATGGCTACACCTTC. Translated: CASSPGQGNYGYTF.

This chain uses TRBV6-5 with TRBJ2-7, with D possibly TRBD1 on 5 matching bases. V dropped 3 bases and J dropped 2 bases, with 11 bases sitting between them. In germline, CDR1 is MNHEY, CDR2 SVGAGI. CDR3 size: 14 residues. CDR3 amino acids: CASSYLPGTYEQYF. CDR3 bases: TGTGCCAGCAGTTATCTTCCAGGGACCTACGAGCAGTACTTC.

The CDR3 reads CASSQEGGRGNEQFF. CDR3 bases: TGCGCCAGCAGCCAAGAGGGGGGGCGGGGAAATGAGCAGTTCTTC. This chain joins TRBV4-1 and TRBJ2-1, with a tentative D call TRBD2 (7 bases). Deletions cut 0 bases from V and 7 bases from J, with 13 bases between. CDR3 length equals 15 residues. CDR1 is MGHRA and CDR2 is YSYEKL in the germline V gene.

The V gene is TRBV15, the J gene TRBJ1-2, with TRBD1 matching over 10 bases. From germline, CDR1 is LNHNV and CDR2 YYDKDF (reference sequence). The CDR3 runs 14 residues. V shed 4 bases and J 5 bases; nucleotides not matched to a gene: 4. CDR3 DNA sequence: TGTGCCACCAGCACCGGACAGGGGGGATATGGCTACACCTTC. It yields the protein CATSTGQGGYGYTF.

The V and J genes are TRBV5-1 and TRBJ2-5; 7 positions match TRBD2. The CDR3 sequence is 13 residues long. Germline trimming cut 4 bases from V and 3 bases from J; bases unmatched to any gene: 3. Germline-derived CDR1 and CDR2 are SGHRS and YFSETQ. The DNA for the CDR3 is TGCGCCAGCAGCGCGCTAGCGGAAGAGACCCAGTACTTC. Translating it yields CASSALAEETQYF.

The genes are TRBV5-6 and TRBJ2-5, with D perhaps matching TRBD2 (5 bases). The CDR3 sequence is 17 residues long. From germline, CDR1 is SGHDT and CDR2 YYEEEE. The germline V and J ends were trimmed by 0 bases and 5 bases, with 20 bases remaining between them. The CDR3 region has the DNA TGTGCCAGCAGCTTGGGAGGGCTAGCCCGGGGTAGTGAGACCCAGTACTTC. The encoded protein is CASSLGGLARGSETQYF.

This clone was observed a handful of times. The chain recombines TRBV9 with TRBJ2-2, with a tentative D call TRBD2 (6 bases). Germline V gene lookup returns CDR1 SGDLS and CDR2 YYNGEE. The ends were cut back, 9 bases at V and 7 bases at J, with 16 bases in the middle. This CDR3 has 13 amino acids. The CDR3 spells CATAGGADGELFF. CDR3 DNA sequence: TGTGCCACGGCTGGAGGGGCTGACGGGGAGCTGTTTTTT.

The CDR3 sequence is CASSDTGFPGELFF. CDR3 nucleotides: TGTGCCAGCAGTGACACAGGGTTTCCCGGGGAGCTGTTTTTT. The chain has TRBV6-4 and TRBJ2-2; tentatively, D is TRBD1 (6 bases). There are 14 residues in the CDR3. CDR1 is MRHNA, CDR2 SNTAGT, per germline. V shed 2 bases and J shed 6 bases, with 10 bases lying between them.

The rearrangement joins TRBV6-5 to TRBJ1-1, with D hard to call. There are 13 residues in the CDR3. From germline, CDR1 is MNHEY and CDR2 SVGAGI. Trimming removed 7 bases from V and 8 bases from J, with 17 bases in between. The CDR3 nucleotides read TGTGCCAGCACCCCTAGCGGTCGGGCGGAAGCTTTCTTT. Protein: CASTPSGRAEAFF.

This clone was observed a handful of times. This chain joins TRBV13 and TRBJ2-7, with a weak D call TRBD1 (5 bases). The V and J ends lost 2 bases and 6 bases respectively, with 14 bases between them. This CDR3 region has 14 residues. CDR1 and CDR2 from the germline V gene are PRHDT and FYEKMQ (reference sequence). The CDR3 sequence: CASSLSRQGGEQYF. The DNA of the CDR3 is TGTGCCAGCAGCTTAAGTAGGCAGGGTGGCGAGCAGTACTTC.

The V gene is TRBV6-6, the J gene TRBJ2-7, with a tentative D call TRBD2 (5 bases). This CDR3 is built from 16 residues. Deletions cut 4 bases from V and 0 bases from J, with 16 bases between. Germline V gene lookup returns CDR1 MNHNY and CDR2 SVGAGI (reference sequence). CDR3 sequence: CASSSPARLSSYEQYF. CDR3 sequence (DNA): TGTGCCAGCAGTTCCCCCGCCCGACTAAGCTCCTACGAGCAGTACTTC.

This clone was detected only a few times. The chain is built from TRBV18 and TRBJ1-2; 7 nucleotides match TRBD1. Looked up from germline, CDR1 is KGHSH and CDR2 is LQKENI. V lost 1 base to trimming and J lost 4 bases; unmatched junction nucleotides: 6. CDR3 length: 15 residues. This chain's CDR3 is CASSPQQGITYGYTF. DNA for the CDR3: TGTGCCAGCTCACCACAACAGGGGATTACCTATGGCTACACCTTC.

The V gene is TRBV18, the J gene TRBJ2-7; possible D gene TRBD1, 6 bases. The CDR3 is made up of 14 amino acids. The V end was cut by 3 bases, the J end by 3 bases, with 12 bases between. In germline, CDR1 is KGHSH, CDR2 LQKENI. In nucleotides, the CDR3 is TGTGCCAGCTCACCGAAGCAGGGGTTCTACGAGCAGTACTTC. Translation gives CASSPKQGFYEQYF.

This chain connects TRBV27 to TRBJ2-3; 9 bases line up with TRBD2. Trimming cost V 5 bases and J 5 bases; bases outside gene matches: 11. CDR1 is MNHEY, CDR2 SMNVEV, per germline (reference sequence). The CDR3 extends over 16 amino acids. The CDR3 loop is CASSLGASGKVDTQYF. CDR3 coding DNA: TGTGCCAGCAGTCTAGGGGCTAGCGGGAAGGTAGATACGCAGTATTTT.

The chain joins TRBV7-2 to TRBJ2-1, with 7 positions matching TRBD1. Germline V gene sequence: CDR1 SGHTA, CDR2 FQGNSA. This CDR3 has 17 amino acids. V lost 0 bases to trimming and J lost 4 bases; unmatched junction nucleotides: 9. In DNA, the CDR3 is TGTGCCAGCAGCTTAGCGCGGAGGACAGGCTTTTACAATGAGCAGTTCTTC. It codes for CASSLARRTGFYNEQFF.

This clone was counted once. The genes are TRBV7-6 and TRBJ2-1, with 9 bases that match TRBD2. Germline V gene sequence: CDR1 SGHVS, CDR2 FNYEAQ. V shed 4 bases and J 4 bases; nucleotides not matched to a gene: 2. CDR3 length: 14 amino acids. The CDR3 loop is CASSSAGGYNEQFF. DNA for the CDR3: TGTGCCAGCAGCTCCGCGGGAGGGTACAATGAGCAGTTCTTC.

J is TRBJ2-1 and V is TRBV6-1; weak D call: TRBD2 (7 bases). The CDR3 runs to 11 residues. CDR1 and CDR2 (germline): MNHNS, SASEGT. The V and J ends lost 8 bases and 9 bases respectively, with 11 bases between them. CDR3 coding DNA: TGTGCCAGCCTAAGGGGGGGTGAGCAGTTCTTC. Translation: CASLRGGEQFF.

Only a few counts were recorded for this clone. The chain uses TRBV30 and TRBJ1-4; D remains ambiguous. This CDR3 is built from 12 residues. Germline V gene sequence: CDR1 GTSNPN, CDR2 SVGIG (reference sequence). Trimming pared 5 bases from V and 8 bases from J, leaving 12 bases between. CDR3 amino acids: CAWGRQGEKLFF. CDR3 DNA: TGTGCCTGGGGGCGACAAGGCGAAAAACTGTTTTTT.